Below are 15 T cell receptor beta chains sequenced from a single sample in a study of blood T cell repertoires in COVID-19. Generated by immunoSEQ multiplex PCR, the TCRdb table keeps only in-frame clones and is missing some. This sample has roughly 140,000 clones; 84% occur once, and the top ten carry around 7.7%. The sample comprised PBMCs or T cells enriched from blood (not recorded which). Every receptor here comes from a middle-aged man who had recovered from COVID-19.

The CDR3 reads CASREGGRPNTEAFF. CDR3 DNA sequence: TGTGCCAGTAGGGAAGGGGGCAGGCCGAACACTGAAGCTTTCTTT. V gene TRBV19 combines with J gene TRBJ1-1, with TRBD1 matching 7 bases. Germline-derived CDR1 and CDR2 are LNHDA and SQIVND (reference sequence). The CDR3 covers 15 residues. Trimming removed 6 bases from V and 1 base from J; junction bases left unmatched: 8.

This sequence joins TRBV28 and TRBJ2-7; TRBD1 might be the D (6 bases). The CDR3 runs to 13 residues. Trimming took 1 base from V and 12 from J, leaving 16 bases between them. Germline V CDR1 and CDR2: MDHEN, SYDVKM. The CDR3 protein is CASSLSAGQNPYF. The CDR3 DNA reads as TGTGCCAGCAGTTTATCTGCTGGACAGAATCCGTACTTC.

The CDR3 sequence: CASSRDSYGYTF. DNA for the CDR3: TGTGCCAGCAGCCGAGACAGCTATGGCTACACCTTC. The chain uses TRBV7-9 and TRBJ1-2; D is possibly TRBD1 (5 bases). V lost 5 bases and J lost 4, with 8 bases in between. This CDR3 contains 12 residues. Looked up from germline, CDR1 is SEHNR and CDR2 is FQNEAQ (reference sequence).

V gene TRBV19 combines with J gene TRBJ1-5, with a weak D call TRBD1 (6 bases). CDR3 size: 14 residues. V lost 5 bases to trimming and J lost 0 bases, with 8 bases between them. Per germline, CDR1 LNHDA and CDR2 SQIVND (reference sequence). CDR3 in amino acids: CASSPGHSNQPQHF. CDR3 bases: TGTGCCAGTAGTCCGGGACATAGCAATCAGCCCCAGCATTTT.

Notes on this clone: Relative to the germline gene, one junction end is altered; a read error may explain this. This chain connects TRBV2 to TRBJ1-3, with TRBD1 matching 10 bases. The CDR3 totals 19 residues. The germline V gene encodes CDR1 SNHLY and CDR2 FYNNEI. The chain's CDR3 is CASREGTGVLVGSGNTIYF. The CDR3 DNA is TGTGCCAGCAGGGAAGGGACAGGGGTGCTGGTGGGCTCTGGAAACACCATATATTTT.

The V gene is TRBV18, the J gene TRBJ2-7; TRBD1 is a possible D gene (6 bases). V lost 5 bases to trimming and J lost 6 bases, with 14 bases between them. Germline CDR1 is KGHSH and CDR2 is LQKENI. CDR3 length: 13 residues. Here the CDR3 reads CASSKEQGGEQYF. The CDR3 DNA is TGTGCCAGCTCAAAAGAACAGGGCGGCGAGCAGTACTTC.

The chain combines TRBV12-3 or TRBV12-4 with TRBJ1-3, with D possibly matching TRBD1 (6 bases). There are 12 residues in the CDR3. Trimming shortened V by 8 bases and J by 4 bases, and 9 bases separated the two germline ends. The CDR3 DNA sequence: TGTGCCAGCGACGACAGGGGAAACACCATATATTTT. As protein: CASDDRGNTIYF.

This chain links TRBV7-9 with TRBJ1-6, with D perhaps TRBD1 (6 bases). V was shortened by 5 bases and J by 6 bases, with 23 bases between the two germline ends. The CDR3 is 18 residues long. Germline assignment: CDR1 SEHNR and CDR2 FQNEAQ (reference sequence). For the CDR3, the DNA is TGTGCCAGCAGCAGTGGGCCCCTGGGGGGGGCGTCTAATTCACCCCTCCACTTT. As protein: CASSSGPLGGASNSPLHF.

This clone occurred a few times. The V and J genes are TRBV5-4 and TRBJ2-1; D may be TRBD2 (5 bases). The CDR3 length is 15 residues. Trimming took 1 base from V and 5 from J, leaving 13 bases between them. The germline gives CDR1 SGHNT, CDR2 YYREEE (reference sequence). The CDR3 nucleotides are TGTGCCAGCAGCTTGCGGTCGGGGAGCCACAATGAGCAGTTCTTC. This gives the protein CASSLRSGSHNEQFF. Full variable domain (outside the CDR3, taken from reference TRBV5-4 and TRBJ2-1): ETGVTQSPTHLIKTRGQQVTLRCSSQSGHNTVSWYQQALGQGPQFIFQYYREEENGRGNFPPRFSGLQFPNYSSELNVNALELDDSALYLCASSLRSGSHNEQFFGPGTRLTVL.

CDR3 nucleotides: TGTGCCAGCAGCTTGCGGGAAACCGGGGAGCTGTTTTTT. Translation gives CASSLRETGELFF. The rearrangement links TRBV7-3 to TRBJ2-2, with TRBD2 as a possible D gene (6 bases). V was clipped by 3 bases and J by 5 bases, with 7 bases between them. The CDR3 runs 13 residues. Germline lookup yields CDR1 SGHTA and CDR2 FQGTGA.

The chain uses TRBV6-5 and TRBJ2-3; tentative D call: TRBD2 (7 bases). CDR1 MNHEY and CDR2 SVGAGI come from the germline V gene. The CDR3 loop spans 13 amino acids. The V gene lost 6 bases and the J gene lost 5 bases, with 12 bases spanning the gap. DNA of the CDR3: TGTGCCAGCAGAACCGGGGGGCAAGATACGCAGTATTTT. It yields the protein CASRTGGQDTQYF.

J is TRBJ1-4 and V is TRBV11-1, with D perhaps TRBD1 (5 bases). The V end was cut by 5 bases, the J end by 4 bases, with 11 bases between. CDR1 is SGHAT, CDR2 FQDESV, per germline (reference sequence). The CDR3 has 14 residues. CDR3 loop: CASSLGTINEKLFF. The CDR3 DNA reads TGTGCCAGCAGCCTCGGGACTATTAATGAAAAACTGTTTTTT.

This clone was seen a handful of times. The rearrangement uses TRBV19 and TRBJ1-2; D possibly corresponds to TRBD1 (5 bases). V was trimmed by 3 bases and J by 2 bases, leaving 13 bases between them. The germline V gene encodes CDR1 LNHDA and CDR2 SQIVND (reference sequence). The CDR3 totals 15 residues. CDR3 coding DNA: TGTGCCAGTAGTATTTTTGCGGGGACCAACTATGGCTACACCTTC. This translates into CASSIFAGTNYGYTF.

The rearrangement uses TRBV29-1 and TRBJ1-3; TRBD1 might be the D (5 bases). Between the trimmed V and J ends, which lost 4 bases and 0 bases, there was a span of 10 bases. The germline V gene encodes CDR1 SQVTM and CDR2 ANQGSEA. The length of the CDR3 is 14 residues. Here the CDR3 reads CSVAAGRSGNTIYF. As DNA, the CDR3 is TGCAGCGTTGCGGCAGGGCGCTCTGGAAACACCATATATTTT.

The chain couples TRBV2 to TRBJ1-5; the match to TRBD1 covers 9 bases. This CDR3 spans 19 amino acids. V dropped 6 bases and J dropped 0; count of bases not matched to a gene: 15. Germline V CDR1 and CDR2: SNHLY, FYNNEI. CDR3 DNA sequence: TGTGCCAGCAGGCCTTTTTTCGGGACAGGGTCATATAGCAATCAGCCCCAGCATTTT. This sequence encodes CASRPFFGTGSYSNQPQHF.